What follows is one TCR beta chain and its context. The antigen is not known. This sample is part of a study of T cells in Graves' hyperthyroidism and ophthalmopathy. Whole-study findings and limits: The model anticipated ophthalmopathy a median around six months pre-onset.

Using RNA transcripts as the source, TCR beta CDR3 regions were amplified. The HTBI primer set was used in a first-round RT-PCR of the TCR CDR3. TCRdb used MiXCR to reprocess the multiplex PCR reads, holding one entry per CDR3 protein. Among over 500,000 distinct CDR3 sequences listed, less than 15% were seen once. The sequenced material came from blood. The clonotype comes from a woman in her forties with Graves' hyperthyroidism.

The CDR3 region is CASSLWTGDEQFF. As DNA, the CDR3 is TGTGCCAGCAGCTTATGGACCGGTGATGAGCAGTTCTTC. The chain uses TRBV7-9 and TRBJ2-1; D is unresolved. The CDR3 has 13 amino acids. The germline CDR1 and CDR2 sequences are SEHNR and FQNEAQ (reference sequence). V lost 2 bases, J lost 8 bases, and 10 bases lay in between.